Described below is a single TCR beta chain sequence and its context. This specimen belongs to a study of blood T cell repertoires in COVID-19. At the level of the study: Whether acute or convalescent, the COVID-19 samples came from the United States, Italy and Spain. T cells, B-cell-depleted T cells, or PBMCs supplied cDNA or gDNA.

Authors' methods: For nucleated cells, counts were estimated from reference gene primer amplification. Clones were read by immunoSEQ multiplex PCR, and TCRdb kept only the in-frame ones, dropping some. V and J calls and clone size are given by that table; D and trimming were obtained from the DNA. The sample gives 140,000 to 150,000 clones, almost 90% of which show up once; over 2% is in the top ten. Material: peripheral blood. This sequence originates from a human donor in a cohort sampled during active COVID-19.

CDR3 bases: TGCGCCAGCAGCCAAGATTGGGCGACCGCAACTAATGAAAAACTGTTTTTT. Amino acid sequence: CASSQDWATATNEKLFF. The chain recombines TRBV4-3 with TRBJ1-4, with no clear D. The V and J ends lost 0 bases and 0 bases respectively, with 11 bases between them. The CDR3 totals 17 residues. Germline V gene lookup returns CDR1 LGHNA and CDR2 YSLEER.